This entry lists 14 T cell receptor beta chains sequenced from one sample in a study of response to subunit inactivated influenza vaccine. From the RT-PCR reads, TCRdb called clonotypes with MiXCR, one entry per CDR3 protein. This table holds approximately 520,000 distinct CDR3 sequences, approximately 15% found once. Here the sequenced sample was CD4+ T cells sorted from PBMCs, taken roughly 24 months after vaccination. These receptors all stem from a man aged 50 to 69 who received an inactivated influenza vaccine.

This clonotype was picked up a small number of times. The V call is TRBV28, the J call TRBJ2-3, with 9 bases identical to TRBD2. The CDR3 contains 14 residues. V lost 5 bases and J lost 4; bases outside the gene matches: 4. Germline V lookup: CDR1 MDHEN, CDR2 SYDVKM. CDR3 protein: CASSRSSGADTQYF. Here the CDR3 DNA reads TGTGCCAGCAGTCGATCTAGCGGGGCAGATACGCAGTATTTT.

This clonotype was seen more than once but under ten times. The V and J genes are TRBV6-1 and TRBJ1-2; 8 bases match TRBD1. J gave up 3 bases and V 6 bases, and 6 bases lay outside the gene matches. The CDR3 contains 14 residues. Per the germline V gene, CDR1 is MNHNS and CDR2 is SASEGT. The CDR3 DNA reads TGTGCCAGCAGAAGACAGGGGCTAGACTATGGCTACACCTTC. Translated: CASRRQGLDYGYTF.

The chain combines TRBV20-1 with TRBJ1-1; maybe TRBD1 (5 bases). V was pared by 0 bases and J by 4 bases, with 9 bases between. The V gene's germline CDR1 is DFQATT and CDR2 SNEGSKA (reference sequence). The CDR3 has 13 amino acids. The CDR3 DNA reads as TGCAGTGCTAGAGATTCAGGGATCACTGAAGCTTTCTTT. It encodes CSARDSGITEAFF.

This clonotype appeared a few times. The junction and the germline gene differ at one end; a read error may be behind it. The chain has TRBV27 and TRBJ2-3; 7 positions match TRBD1. Germline V CDR1 and CDR2: MNHEY, SMNVEV (reference sequence). The CDR3 consists of 12 residues. The CDR3 spells CASSLIGQGVLF. CDR3 bases: TGTGCCAGCAGTTTAATCGGGCAGGGGGTCCTTTTT.

There are many counts of this clonotype. The chain has TRBV5-1 and TRBJ1-1; D gene ambiguous. This CDR3 is built from 14 residues. Germline values: CDR1 SGHRS, CDR2 YFSETQ. The germline V and J ends were trimmed by 4 bases and 1 base, with 11 bases remaining between them. The CDR3 protein is CASSPGGQNTEAFF. The CDR3 DNA is TGCGCCAGCAGCCCGGGTGGTCAGAACACTGAAGCTTTCTTT.

The CDR3 sequence: CASSSPARSSYEQYF. CDR3 coding DNA: TGTGCCAGCAGTTCGCCGGCCAGGAGCTCCTACGAGCAGTACTTC. The V and J genes are TRBV28 and TRBJ2-7; unclear D gene. Germline-derived CDR1 and CDR2 are MDHEN and SYDVKM. This CDR3 contains 15 residues. V shed 4 bases and J shed 0 bases, with 13 bases lying between them.

This clonotype showed up just a few times. The V gene is TRBV7-2, the J gene TRBJ1-5, with 10 positions matching TRBD1. The CDR3 contains 15 residues. Trimming removed 5 bases from V and 6 bases from J; junction bases left unmatched: 7. CDR1 and CDR2 from the germline V gene are SGHTA and FQGNSA. CDR3 bases: TGTGCCAGCAGCGGGGGGACAGGGGCCGGTCAGCCCCAGCATTTT. As protein: CASSGGTGAGQPQHF.

This clonotype was counted a few times. The chain has TRBV25-1 and TRBJ2-3; D tentatively fits TRBD1 or TRBD2 (6 bases each). Trimming took 1 base from V and 6 from J, leaving 14 bases between them. This CDR3 spans 15 amino acids. CDR1 is MGHDK, CDR2 SYGVNS, per germline. CDR3 protein: CASSEWRGSGDTQYF. The CDR3 nucleotides read TGTGCCAGCAGTGAATGGAGGGGGAGCGGTGATACGCAGTATTTT.

The gene calls are TRBV18 and TRBJ1-2; no reliable D call. The V and J ends lost 0 bases and 0 bases respectively, with 8 bases between them. Germline V gives CDR1 KGHSH, CDR2 LQKENI. CDR3 size: 15 residues. The CDR3 sequence is CASSPPVRANYGYTF. The CDR3 region has the DNA TGTGCCAGCTCACCACCCGTTCGAGCTAACTATGGCTACACCTTC.

This clonotype has a handful of counts. The chain links TRBV4-1 to TRBJ2-3, with 7 nucleotides matching TRBD2. The CDR3 runs to 17 residues. The germline V gene encodes CDR1 MGHRA and CDR2 YSYEKL. After removal of 6 bases from V and 3 bases from J, the junction contained 15 bases not matched to a gene. CDR3 sequence reads: CASSRTPGIAGTDTQYF. CDR3 sequence (DNA): TGCGCCAGCAGTCGAACCCCGGGAATAGCGGGTACAGATACGCAGTATTTT.

This clonotype was observed many times. Germline is not matched at one junction end, which may reflect a read error. The rearrangement links TRBV7-3 to TRBJ2-3; 7 nucleotides align to TRBD1. CDR1 is SGHTA and CDR2 is FQGTGA in the germline V gene. This CDR3 comprises 14 residues. This CDR3 is CASSLGGPTDTQYF. The CDR3 nucleotides read TGCGCCAGCAGCTTAGGGGGCCCGACAGATACGCAGTATTTT.

This clonotype came up a few times. J is TRBJ1-1 and V is TRBV6-1; no definite D call. Trimming removed 2 bases from V and 1 base from J, with 11 bases in between. CDR1 is MNHNS, CDR2 SASEGT, per germline. CDR3 length: 15 residues. Here the CDR3 DNA reads TGTGCCAGCAGTGAACAGCTGGGGTCGAACACTGAAGCTTTCTTT. Translating gives CASSEQLGSNTEAFF.

This clonotype was picked up many times. The J gene is TRBJ2-7, the V gene TRBV6-2 or TRBV6-3, with 10 bases matching TRBD2. The CDR3 is 15 residues long. The ends lost 7 bases at V and 0 bases at J; junction bases unmatched: 6. Germline CDR1 is MNHEY and CDR2 is SVGEGT. This CDR3 is CASTTSGAFSYEQYF. The DNA for the CDR3 is TGTGCCAGCACCACTAGCGGGGCCTTCTCCTACGAGCAGTACTTC.

The sample holds many counts of this clonotype. The chain couples TRBV7-2 to TRBJ2-7; D possibly corresponds to TRBD2 (6 bases). The CDR3 sequence is 11 residues long. Looked up from germline, CDR1 is SGHTA and CDR2 is FQGNSA. Trimming took 9 bases from V and 6 from J, leaving 12 bases between them. CDR3 nucleotide sequence: TGTGCCAGTGGGACTTTCCGCGAGCAGTACTTC. As protein: CASGTFREQYF.